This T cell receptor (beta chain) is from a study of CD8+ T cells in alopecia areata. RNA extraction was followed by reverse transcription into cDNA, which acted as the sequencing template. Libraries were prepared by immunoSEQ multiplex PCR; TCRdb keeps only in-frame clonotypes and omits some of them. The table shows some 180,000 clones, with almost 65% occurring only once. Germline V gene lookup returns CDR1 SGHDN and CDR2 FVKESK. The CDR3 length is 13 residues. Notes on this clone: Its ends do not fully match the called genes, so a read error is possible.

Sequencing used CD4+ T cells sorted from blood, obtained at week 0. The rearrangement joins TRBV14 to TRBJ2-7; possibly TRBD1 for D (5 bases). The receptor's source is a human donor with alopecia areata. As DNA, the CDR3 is TGTGCCAGCAACCAAGGGGTGGACTACGAGCAGTACTTC. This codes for CASNQGVDYEQYF.